The T cell receptor beta chain described here comes from a study of blood T cell repertoires in COVID-19. As for the study in general: The origin of the acute and convalescent COVID-19 samples was the United States, Italy and Spain. From T cells, B-cell-depleted T cells, or PBMCs came the material, which was cDNA or gDNA.

Seattle cases were enrolled at active infection and followed longitudinally. The CDR3 totals 16 residues. Germline V gene lookup returns CDR1 SGHVS and CDR2 FQNEAQ. Trimming took 4 bases from V and 3 from J; bases not matched to a gene: 8. The repertoire was sequenced with immunoSEQ multiplex PCR; TCRdb's copy has only in-frame clones and lacks some. The sample records more than 250,000 clones, 88% being singletons. The specimen sequenced was peripheral blood. This clonotype was obtained from a woman in her thirties with COVID-19, enrolled during active disease. The genes are TRBV7-8 and TRBJ2-1; 8 nucleotides align to TRBD1. CDR3 residues: CASSSRQGSYYNEQFF. Written as DNA, the CDR3 is TGTGCCAGCAGCTCGCGACAGGGGAGTTACTACAATGAGCAGTTCTTC.